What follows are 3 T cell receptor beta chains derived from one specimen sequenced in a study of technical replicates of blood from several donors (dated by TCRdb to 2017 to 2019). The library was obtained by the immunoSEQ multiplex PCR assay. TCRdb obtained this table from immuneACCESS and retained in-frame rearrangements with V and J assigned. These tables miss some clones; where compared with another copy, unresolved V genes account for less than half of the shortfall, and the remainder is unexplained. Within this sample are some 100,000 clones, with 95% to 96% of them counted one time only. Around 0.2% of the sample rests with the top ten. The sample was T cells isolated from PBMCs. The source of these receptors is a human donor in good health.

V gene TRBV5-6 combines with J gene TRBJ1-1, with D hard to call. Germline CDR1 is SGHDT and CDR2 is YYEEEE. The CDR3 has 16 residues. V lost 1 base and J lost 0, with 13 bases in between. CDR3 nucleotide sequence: TGTGCCAGCAGCTTGAGCGGTAGGAACCTGAACACTGAAGCTTTCTTT. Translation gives CASSLSGRNLNTEAFF.

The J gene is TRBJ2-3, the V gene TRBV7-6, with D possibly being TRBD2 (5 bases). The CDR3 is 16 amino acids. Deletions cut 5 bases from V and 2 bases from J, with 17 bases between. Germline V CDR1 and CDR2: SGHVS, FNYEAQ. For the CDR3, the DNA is TGTGCCAGCAGCCCTCGGTCCCGAGGGTCCACAGATACGCAGTATTTT. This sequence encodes CASSPRSRGSTDTQYF.

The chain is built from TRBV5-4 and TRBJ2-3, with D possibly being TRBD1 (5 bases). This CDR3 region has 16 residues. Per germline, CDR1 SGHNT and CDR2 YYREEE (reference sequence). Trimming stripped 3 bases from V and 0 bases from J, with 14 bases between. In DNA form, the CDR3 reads TGTGCCAGCAGCTGGGGCGGCCTCCCTAGCACAGATACGCAGTATTTT. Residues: CASSWGGLPSTDTQYF.